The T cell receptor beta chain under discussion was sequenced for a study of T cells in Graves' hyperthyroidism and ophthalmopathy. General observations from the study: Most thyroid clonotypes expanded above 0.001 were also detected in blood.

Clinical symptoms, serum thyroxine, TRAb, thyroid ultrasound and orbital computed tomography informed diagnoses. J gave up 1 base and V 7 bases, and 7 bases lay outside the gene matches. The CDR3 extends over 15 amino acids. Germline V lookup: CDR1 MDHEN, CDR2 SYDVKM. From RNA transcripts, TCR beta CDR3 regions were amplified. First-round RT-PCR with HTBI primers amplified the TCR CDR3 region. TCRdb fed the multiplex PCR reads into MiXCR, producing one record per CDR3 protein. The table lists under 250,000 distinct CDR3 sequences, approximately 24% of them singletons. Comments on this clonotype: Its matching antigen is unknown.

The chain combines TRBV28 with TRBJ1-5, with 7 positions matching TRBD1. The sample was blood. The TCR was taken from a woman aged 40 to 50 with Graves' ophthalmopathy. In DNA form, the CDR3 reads TGTGCCAGCACAAGACAGGGTATGAGCAATCAGCCCCAGCATTTT. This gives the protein CASTRQGMSNQPQHF.